The rows below give T cell receptor beta chains drawn from one sample of a study of regulatory T cells in long-lasting Graves disease. TCRdb reprocessed the multiplex PCR reads with MiXCR, giving one entry per CDR3 protein. Of a few hundred thousand distinct CDR3 sequences listed, approximately 25% are singletons. The material was peripheral blood mononuclear cells (PBMCs), obtained when the disease was refractory, from a patient treated with antithyroid drugs. These receptors all stem from a woman between 35 and 50 years old with Graves disease. The CDR3 runs from the conserved cysteine through the conserved F or W. Fields, in order: D gene, J gene, clone size, V gene, CDR3 DNA, CDR3 protein. D genes are given only for firm matches. The size entry is marked missing in some rows and otherwise reads once, few, many or a size class.

.,TRBJ2-3,.,TRBV20-1,TGCAGTGCTAGAGGGCGGGACAGTGGCACAGATACGCAGTATTTT,CSARGRDSGTDTQYF
TRBD2,TRBJ2-7,.,TRBV9,TGTGCCAGCAGCGTAGGTCGCCTAGCGGGATCCTACGAGCAGTACTTC,CASSVGRLAGSYEQYF
.,TRBJ2-5,few,TRBV25-1,TGTGCCAGCAGTGAATTTTCTGCTATAGCCATCCAAGAGACCCAGTACTTC,CASSEFSAIAIQETQYF
TRBD2,TRBJ2-7,.,TRBV20-1,TGCAGTGCCCTAGCGGGAGAACCCTACGAGCAGTACTTC,CSALAGEPYEQYF
.,TRBJ2-5,many,TRBV10-3,TGTGCCATCCCCGTATGCCAAGAGACCCAGTACTTC,CAIPVCQETQYF
.,TRBJ1-6,few,TRBV15,TGTGCCACCAGCAGAGATCCCAGGGGTAATAATTCACCCCTCCACTTT,CATSRDPRGNNSPLHF
TRBD1,TRBJ2-7,few,TRBV5-6,TGTGCCAGCAGCTCGCGACAGGGTCAGGAGTACGAGCAGTACTTC,CASSSRQGQEYEQYF
.,TRBJ2-5,many,TRBV24-1,TGTGCCACCAGTGATCGGCCTCAAGAGACCCAGTACTTC,CATSDRPQETQYF
TRBD1,TRBJ2-7,few,TRBV3-1,TGTGCCAGCAGCGGAACAGGGGTCGACTACGAGCAGTACTTC,CASSGTGVDYEQYF
TRBD1,TRBJ2-5,few,TRBV29-1,TGCAGCGCTAGGGGGGACAGGGGGCTGGAGACCCAGTACTTC,CSARGDRGLETQYF
.,TRBJ1-1,many,TRBV28,TGTGCCAGCAGTCGCCCAATTCCAGGGACTGAAGCTTTCTTT,CASSRPIPGTEAFF
TRBD2,TRBJ2-2,.,TRBV20-1,TGCAGTGCACCTCTCGCGCAAGCGGGGGCCGGGGAGCTGTTTTTT,CSAPLAQAGAGELFF
.,TRBJ1-4,.,TRBV7-9,TGTGCCAGCAAGCAGGGGCCCTGGGAAAAACTGTTTTTT,CASKQGPWEKLFF
.,TRBJ1-3,.,TRBV10-3,TGTGCCATCAGTGAGTTTAGATCCCGAGGAAACACCATATATTTT,CAISEFRSRGNTIYF
TRBD2,TRBJ2-7,.,TRBV11-2,TGTGCCAGCAGCTTACATAGCGGGCTCCCCTCCTACGAGCAGTACTTC,CASSLHSGLPSYEQYF
.,TRBJ2-5,few,TRBV6-7,TGTGCCAGCACCCCAGGGGACTTACTTATGAAGACCCAGTACTTC,CASTPGDLLMKTQYF
.,TRBJ2-7,many,TRBV20-1,TGCAGTGCTAGGCCTATAGACATCCTCTCTTACGAGCAGTACTTC,CSARPIDILSYEQYF
TRBD1,TRBJ2-7,few,TRBV5-1,TGCGCCAGCAGCCCAAGAACTGGGGGACAGGGGGCCCACGAGCAGTACTTC,CASSPRTGGQGAHEQYF
.,TRBJ2-7,few,TRBV7-9,TGTGCCAGCAGCGTGGGGGCCACCTACGAGCAGTACTTC,CASSVGATYEQYF
.,TRBJ2-5,many,TRBV28,TGTGCCAGCAGTTTCCCATTCAAAGAGACCCAGTACTTC,CASSFPFKETQYF
.,TRBJ1-2,.,TRBV4-1,TGCGCCAGCAGCCAAGTAGGTTCGGGCTATGGCTACACCTTC,CASSQVGSGYGYTF
TRBD1,TRBJ2-6,many,TRBV6-1,TGTGCCAGCAGTCTACAGGGGGCTGGGGCCAACGTCCTGACTTTC,CASSLQGAGANVLTF
.,TRBJ2-7,.,TRBV6-1,TGTGCCAGCAGTACCCCAAACAGGGTTGGGGAGCAGTACTTC,CASSTPNRVGEQYF
.,TRBJ2-5,.,TRBV5-6,TGTGCCAGCAGCTTAGACCCCGTGGGGACCCAGTACTTC,CASSLDPVGTQYF